This T cell receptor (beta chain) was captured by sequencing in a study of molecular identifiers for immune sequencing clone quantification. In this sample, this clonotype turned up many times. A single record per CDR3 protein comes from TCRdb applying MiXCR to the PCR reads. The table includes approximately 670,000 distinct CDR3 sequences, around 20% detected once. This CDR3 has 12 residues. V dropped 7 bases and J dropped 2 bases, with 9 bases sitting between them. The V gene's germline CDR1 is MNHEY and CDR2 SVGEGT. Sequences were obtained from naive CD8+ T cells from blood, with Jurkat cell RNA spiked in. Subset noted: FACS-sorted CD8+CD4-CCR7+CD45RA+ naive T cells. The sequence was collected from a human donor in good health. Some libraries in this study had Jurkat cell RNA spiked in. The gene calls are TRBV6-2 or TRBV6-3 and TRBJ2-7; possibly TRBD1 for D (6 bases). CDR3: CASTRDTYEQYF. The CDR3, as DNA: TGTGCCAGCACCCGGGACACCTACGAGCAGTACTTC.